This record looks at one TCR beta chain sequence and its context. No cognate antigen has been identified for it. No per-base quality is available; no much larger clone lies one base away. The source of the sample is a study of a mutant IDH1 vaccine in newly diagnosed glioma (dated by TCRdb to the early 2020s). Study-wide context: Vaccination began 4-6 weeks after radiotherapy alone, or alongside temozolomide cycles in the chemotherapy-containing groups. Prior to enrollment, standard therapy consisting of radiotherapy alone, temozolomide alone, or radiochemotherapy with temozolomide had been administered to patients, with the combination being received by most patients. For exploratory analyses, longitudinal TCRB deep sequencing was carried out in roughly 25 treated patients wherever samples were available. Of the 30 or so patients who were treated, about 62% were male and around 40% were female, and the mean age was about 40 years. The week-35 safety follow-up was designated visit V12, and the week-47 end of study was designated visit V13. Peripheral blood was drawn at six visits: V03 (baseline), V05, V07, V10, V12 and V13.

Libraries were built with the immunoSEQ multiplex PCR assay. Rearranged TCR beta chain sequences were amplified with the hsTCRB Kit following the manufacturer's protocol. Sequencing of TCRB libraries was carried out on an Illumina MiSeq. In the original analysis: The kit vendor's proprietary platform handled demultiplexing, trimming and gene mapping. The table was pulled from immuneACCESS by TCRdb, which kept in-frame rearrangements only. Such tables lose some clones; where checked, under half of the loss comes from unresolved V genes, and the rest has no known cause. D and trimming were read from the DNA, whereas the V and J calls and clone size are those reported in that table. The sample yields around 50,000 clones; about 88% were counted once. The top ten hold around 4.7% of the sample. Counted from cysteine to phenylalanine, this CDR3 has 15 amino acids. The kept DNA is CDR3 alone, 45 bases in frame from the first base. Based on the germline V gene (reference sequence), the CDR1 and CDR2 sequences are SEHNR and FQNEAQ. V ends up 4 bases short and J 5 bases short, with an unmatched junction base count of 7.

According to the study, the label for this sample's time point signals: week 47, end of study. Each vaccine dose was 300 ug of a 20-mer mutant IDH1 peptide in Montanide, given subcutaneously with topical imiquimod. Eight vaccinations were administered to patients in weeks 1, 3, 5, 7, 11, 15, 19 and 23, corresponding to visits V03 through V10. Newly diagnosed WHO grade 3 or 4 IDH1-mutant astrocytomas showing loss of nuclear ATRX were present in the donors. The samples were drawn from NOA16, a multicentre, single-arm, open-label phase I trial in Germany that tested a mutant IDH1 peptide vaccine in humans for the first time. Genomic DNA for TCRB sequencing was extracted from EDTA blood using the DNeasy Blood and Tissue Kit. The research as a whole found: Availability determined which PBMC samples were chosen for TCRB deep sequencing. The authors noted that analyses of patient blood samples could not be reproduced because of sample limitations. Vaccine-induced immune responses across multiple MHC alleles were detected in about 92% of patients. No apparent relationship was observed between pseudoprogression and alterations in the top peripheral T cell clonotypes detected by TCRB sequencing.

This receptor was taken from a woman under 40 with glioma. Some clones in this sample may be carry-over from other donors' samples. Sequencing used PBMCs, obtained from a glioma patient whose treatment included an IDH1 peptide vaccine. The V and J segments used are TRBV7-9 and TRBJ1-5; 8 of the junction bases match TRBD1. This receptor has the CDR3 CASSSVDRVDQPQHF. The DNA sequence is as follows: TGTGCCAGCAGCTCCGTGGACAGGGTGGATCAGCCCCAGCATTTT. Full variable domain (CDR3 extended with the reference TRBV7-9 and TRBJ1-5 proteins): DTGVSQNPRHKITKRGQNVTFRCDPISEHNRLYWYRQTLGQGPEFLTYFQNEAQLEKSRLLSDRFSAERPKGSFSTLEIQRTEQGDSAMYLCASSSVDRVDQPQHFGDGTRLSIL.